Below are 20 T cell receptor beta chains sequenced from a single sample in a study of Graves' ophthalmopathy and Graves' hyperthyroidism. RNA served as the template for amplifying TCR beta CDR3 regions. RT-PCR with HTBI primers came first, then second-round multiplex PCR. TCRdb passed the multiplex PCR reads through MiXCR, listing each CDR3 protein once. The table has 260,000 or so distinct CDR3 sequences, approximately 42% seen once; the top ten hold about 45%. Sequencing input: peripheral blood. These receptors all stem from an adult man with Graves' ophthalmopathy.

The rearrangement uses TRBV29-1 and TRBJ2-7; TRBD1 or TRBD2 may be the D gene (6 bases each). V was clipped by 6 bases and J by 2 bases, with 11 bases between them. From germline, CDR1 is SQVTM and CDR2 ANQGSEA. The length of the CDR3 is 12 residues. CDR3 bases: TGCAGCGTAGGGGGGCAGCCCTACGAGCAGTACTTC. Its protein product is CSVGGQPYEQYF.

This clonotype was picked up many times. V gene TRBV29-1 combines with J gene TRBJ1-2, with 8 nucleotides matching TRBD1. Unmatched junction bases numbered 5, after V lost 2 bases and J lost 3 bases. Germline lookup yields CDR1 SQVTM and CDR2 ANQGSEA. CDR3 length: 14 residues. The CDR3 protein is CSVELETGDYGYTF. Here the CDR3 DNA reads TGCAGCGTTGAATTAGAGACAGGGGACTATGGCTACACCTTC.

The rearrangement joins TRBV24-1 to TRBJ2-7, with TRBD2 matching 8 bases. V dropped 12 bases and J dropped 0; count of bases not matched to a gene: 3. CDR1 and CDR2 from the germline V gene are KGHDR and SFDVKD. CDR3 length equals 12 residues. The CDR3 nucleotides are TGTGCCGCCGGGACTAGCTCCTACGAGCAGTACTTC. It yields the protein CAAGTSSYEQYF.

The CDR3 loop is CASSLTQGAATGELFF. The CDR3 DNA reads as TGTGCCAGCAGCCTTACACAGGGGGCGGCCACCGGGGAGCTGTTTTTT. The rearrangement joins TRBV12-3 or TRBV12-4 to TRBJ2-2; TRBD1 matches at 9 bases. V trimming: 6 bases; J trimming: 4 bases; junction bases outside the gene matches: 9. This CDR3 comprises 16 residues.

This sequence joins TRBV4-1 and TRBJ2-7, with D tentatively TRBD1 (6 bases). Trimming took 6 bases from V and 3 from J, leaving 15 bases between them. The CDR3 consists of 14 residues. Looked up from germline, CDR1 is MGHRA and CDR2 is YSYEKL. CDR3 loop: CASSPTTQGYEQYF. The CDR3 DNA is TGCGCCAGCAGTCCCACTACACAGGGCTACGAGCAGTACTTC.

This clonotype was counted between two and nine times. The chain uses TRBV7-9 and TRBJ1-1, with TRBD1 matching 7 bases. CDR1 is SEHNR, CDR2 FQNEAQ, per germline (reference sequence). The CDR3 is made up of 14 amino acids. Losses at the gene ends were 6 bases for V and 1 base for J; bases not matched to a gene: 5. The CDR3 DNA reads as TGTGCCAGCAGTTTCGCAGGGGGGAACACTGAAGCTTTCTTT. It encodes CASSFAGGNTEAFF.

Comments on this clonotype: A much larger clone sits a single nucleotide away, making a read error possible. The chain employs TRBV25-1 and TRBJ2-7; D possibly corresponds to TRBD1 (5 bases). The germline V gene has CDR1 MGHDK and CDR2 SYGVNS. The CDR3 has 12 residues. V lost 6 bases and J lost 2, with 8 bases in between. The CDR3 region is CASRGAAYEQYF. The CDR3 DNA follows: TGTGCCAGCAGAGGGGCAGCCTACGAGCAGTACTTC.

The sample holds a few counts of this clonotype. The chain's CDR3 is CASSYGWGEGQETQYF. The CDR3 DNA follows: TGTGCCAGCAGTTACGGTTGGGGGGAGGGCCAAGAGACCCAGTACTTC. V is TRBV12-3 or TRBV12-4 and J is TRBJ2-5, with 7 bases identical to TRBD2. This CDR3 comprises 16 residues. Germline trimming cut 4 bases from V and 1 base from J; bases unmatched to any gene: 9.

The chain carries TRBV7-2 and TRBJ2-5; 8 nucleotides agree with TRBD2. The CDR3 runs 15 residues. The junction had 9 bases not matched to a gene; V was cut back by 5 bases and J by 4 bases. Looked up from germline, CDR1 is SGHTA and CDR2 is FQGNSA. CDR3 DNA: TGTGCCAGCAGCCGAACCGGGACTAGGCTAGAGACCCAGTACTTC. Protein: CASSRTGTRLETQYF.

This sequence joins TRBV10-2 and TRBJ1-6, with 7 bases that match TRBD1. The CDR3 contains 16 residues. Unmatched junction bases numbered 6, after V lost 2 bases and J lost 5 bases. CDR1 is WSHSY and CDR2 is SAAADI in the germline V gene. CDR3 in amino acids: CASSEGSGGNNSPLHF. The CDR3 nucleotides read TGCGCCAGCAGTGAGGGTTCAGGGGGTAATAATTCACCCCTCCACTTT.

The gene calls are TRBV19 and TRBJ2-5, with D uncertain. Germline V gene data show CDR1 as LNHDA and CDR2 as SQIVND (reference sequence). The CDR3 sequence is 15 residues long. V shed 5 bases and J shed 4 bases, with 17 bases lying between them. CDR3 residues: CASSVSFGEVETQYF. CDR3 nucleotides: TGTGCCAGTAGTGTCAGCTTCGGTGAGGTAGAGACCCAGTACTTC.

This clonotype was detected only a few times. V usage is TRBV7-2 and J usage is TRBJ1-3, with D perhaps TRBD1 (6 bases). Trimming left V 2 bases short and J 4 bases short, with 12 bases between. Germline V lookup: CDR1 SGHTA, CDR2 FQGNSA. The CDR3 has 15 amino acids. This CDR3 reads CASSLSPGVGNTIYF. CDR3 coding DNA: TGTGCCAGCAGCTTAAGTCCAGGGGTCGGAAACACCATATATTTT.

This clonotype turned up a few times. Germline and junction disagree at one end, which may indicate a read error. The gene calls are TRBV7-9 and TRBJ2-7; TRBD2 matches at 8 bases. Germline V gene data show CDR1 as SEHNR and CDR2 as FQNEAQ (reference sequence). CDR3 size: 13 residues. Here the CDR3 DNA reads TGCGCCAGCACCGATCGGGGGGGGTACGAGCAGTACTTC. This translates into CASTDRGGYEQYF.

CDR3 sequence: CASSLTGYQETQYF. Here the CDR3 DNA reads TGTGCCAGCAGCTTAACGGGGTACCAAGAGACCCAGTACTTC. This chain joins TRBV7-3 and TRBJ2-5; unclear D gene. The CDR3 covers 14 residues. Per the germline V gene, CDR1 is SGHTA and CDR2 is FQGTGA. V was shortened by 0 bases and J by 0 bases, with 5 bases between the two germline ends.

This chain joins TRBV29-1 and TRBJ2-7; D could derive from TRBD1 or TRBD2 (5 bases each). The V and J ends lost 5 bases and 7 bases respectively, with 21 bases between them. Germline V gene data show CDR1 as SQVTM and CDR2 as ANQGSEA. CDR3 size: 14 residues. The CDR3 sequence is CSVSGFGQGGEQYF. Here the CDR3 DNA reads TGCAGCGTTAGCGGTTTTGGTCAGGGCGGGGAGCAGTACTTC.

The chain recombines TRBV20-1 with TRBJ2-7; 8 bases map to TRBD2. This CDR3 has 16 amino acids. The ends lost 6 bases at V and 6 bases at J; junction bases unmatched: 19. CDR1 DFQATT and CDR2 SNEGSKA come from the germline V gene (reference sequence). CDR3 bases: TGCAGTGCCGCAATAAGGTCGACGGGGGGGGAAGCCGAGCAGTACTTC. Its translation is CSAAIRSTGGEAEQYF.

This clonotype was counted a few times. The DNA of the CDR3 is TGTGCCAGCAAGGAGGGGGCTCGGGAGACCCAGTACTTC. Amino acids: CASKEGARETQYF. The chain couples TRBV12-3 or TRBV12-4 to TRBJ2-5; maybe TRBD1 (7 bases). This CDR3 is 13 amino acids long. V dropped 7 bases and J dropped 5 bases, with 14 bases sitting between them.

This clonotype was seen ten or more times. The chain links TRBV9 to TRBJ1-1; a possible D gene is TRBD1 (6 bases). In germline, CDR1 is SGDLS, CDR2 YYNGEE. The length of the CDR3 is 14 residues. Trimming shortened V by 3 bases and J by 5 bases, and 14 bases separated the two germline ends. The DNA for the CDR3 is TGTGCCAGCAGCGCGAGCCTCACAGGGACTGAAGCTTTCTTT. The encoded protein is CASSASLTGTEAFF.

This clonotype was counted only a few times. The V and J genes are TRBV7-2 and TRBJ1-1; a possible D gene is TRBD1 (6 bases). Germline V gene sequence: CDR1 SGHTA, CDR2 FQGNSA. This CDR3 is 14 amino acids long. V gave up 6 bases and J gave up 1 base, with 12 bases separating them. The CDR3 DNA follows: TGTGCCAGCAGTCCCGGGGGGCCGAACACTGAAGCTTTCTTT. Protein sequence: CASSPGGPNTEAFF.

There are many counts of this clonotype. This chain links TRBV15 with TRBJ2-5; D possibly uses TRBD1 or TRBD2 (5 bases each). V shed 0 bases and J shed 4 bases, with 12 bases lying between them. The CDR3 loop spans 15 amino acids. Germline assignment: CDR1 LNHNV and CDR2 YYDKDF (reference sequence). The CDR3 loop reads CATSRDSPGRETQYF. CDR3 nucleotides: TGTGCCACCAGCAGAGATAGTCCAGGGAGAGAGACCCAGTACTTC.